This section outlines one T cell receptor (beta chain) sequence together with its context. Antigen: not known. Selected positively for CCR7 and CD45RO-negative, naive CD8 cells excluded terminally differentiated effector memory CD45RA+ cells. The data originate from a study of shared clonotypes between healthy human individuals. Findings and limits, study-wide: Clonotype sharing among donors was expected to depend on sequencing depth.

Trimming removed 0 bases at V and 7 bases at J, with 12 bases between. This CDR3 contains 14 residues. Per the germline V gene, CDR1 is LGHNA and CDR2 is YSLEER. Assay used: immunoSEQ multiplex PCR; TCRdb lists only in-frame clones, some missing. The sample lists 1.5 million to 2.5 million clones; about 95% were seen once. The source is a young man in good health. What was sequenced was naive CD8+ T cells sorted from blood. This chain links TRBV4-3 with TRBJ1-2; possibly TRBD1 for D (5 bases). The DNA for the CDR3 is TGCGCCAGCAGCCAAGATCTGGGGGAATCTGGCTACACCTTC. Translating it yields CASSQDLGESGYTF.